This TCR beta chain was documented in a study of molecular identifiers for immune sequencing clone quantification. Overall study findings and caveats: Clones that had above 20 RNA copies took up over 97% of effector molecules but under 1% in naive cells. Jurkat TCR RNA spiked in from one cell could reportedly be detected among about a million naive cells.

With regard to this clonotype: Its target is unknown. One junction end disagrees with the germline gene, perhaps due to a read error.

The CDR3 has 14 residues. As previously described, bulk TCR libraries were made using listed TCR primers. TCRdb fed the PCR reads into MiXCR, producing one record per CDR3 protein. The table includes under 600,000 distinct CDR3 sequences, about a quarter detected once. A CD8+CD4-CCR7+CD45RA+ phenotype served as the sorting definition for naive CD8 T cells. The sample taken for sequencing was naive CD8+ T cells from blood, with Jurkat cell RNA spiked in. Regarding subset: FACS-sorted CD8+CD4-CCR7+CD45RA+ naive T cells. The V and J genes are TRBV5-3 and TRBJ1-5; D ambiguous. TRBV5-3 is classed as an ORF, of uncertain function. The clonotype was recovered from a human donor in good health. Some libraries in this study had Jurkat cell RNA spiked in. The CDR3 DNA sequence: TGTGCCAGCAGCTTGTTACAGCGATATCAGCCCCAGCATTTT. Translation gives CASSLLQRYQPQHF.